The present T cell receptor beta chain was sequenced within a study of blood T cell repertoires in COVID-19. Study-level background: From the United States, Italy and Spain came samples of acute and convalescent COVID-19.

The CDR3 spans 14 residues. The trim removed 2 bases at V and 2 bases at J, leaving 1 base unmatched. Germline V CDR1 and CDR2: LGHNA, YSLEER. Notes on this clone: Other nucleotide sequences in the sample specify the same CDR3.

This table comes from immunoSEQ multiplex PCR, and its TCRdb copy is limited to in-frame clones, with some not included. The table includes 250,000 to 300,000 clones, approximately 86% detected once. The chain uses TRBV4-3 and TRBJ1-1; 8 bases map to TRBD1. The sample was peripheral blood. This TCR was sampled from a woman aged 50 to 60 who had recovered from COVID-19. In nucleotides, the CDR3 is TGCGCCAGCAGCCAAACAGGGGGAAACACTGAAGCTTTCTTT. Amino acids: CASSQTGGNTEAFF.